This T cell receptor (beta chain) originates from a study of technical replicates of blood from four donors (dated by TCRdb to about 2017). Libraries were prepared through the immunoSEQ multiplex PCR assay. TCRdb retrieved this table from immuneACCESS and kept in-frame rearrangements only. Not all clones are present; in checked studies, unresolved V genes account for under half, and no reason is known for the remainder. The sample table holds about 100,000 clones, of which approximately 94% were seen once. The ten largest make up roughly 0.22% of the sample. A word on this clone: Its specific antigen is unknown. No base qualities exist here, and no much larger clone lies one base off it.

The CDR3, cysteine through phenylalanine, is 14 amino acids long. CDR3 DNA only is kept here, 42 bases in frame from base 1. For this chain, trimming is 1 base at the V end and 5 bases at the J end, and the number of junction bases without a gene match is 4. CDR1 SGHVS and CDR2 FNYEAQ were looked up in the germline V gene. The material sequenced was T cells isolated from PBMCs. This receptor chain uses TRBV7-6 and TRBJ2-5; 7 bases in the middle match TRBD1. This sequence originates from a human donor in good health. CDR3 region: CASSLESGGETQYF. The DNA reads TGTGCCAGCAGCTTAGAATCAGGGGGTGAGACCCAGTACTTC.